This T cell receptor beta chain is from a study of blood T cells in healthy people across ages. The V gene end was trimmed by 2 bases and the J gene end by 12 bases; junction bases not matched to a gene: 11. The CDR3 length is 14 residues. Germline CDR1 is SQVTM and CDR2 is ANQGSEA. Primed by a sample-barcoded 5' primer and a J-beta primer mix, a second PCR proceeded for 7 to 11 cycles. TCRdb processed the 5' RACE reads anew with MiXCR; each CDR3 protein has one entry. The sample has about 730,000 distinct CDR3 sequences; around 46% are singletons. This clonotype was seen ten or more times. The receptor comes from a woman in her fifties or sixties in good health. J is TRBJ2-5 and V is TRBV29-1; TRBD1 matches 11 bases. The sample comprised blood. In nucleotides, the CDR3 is TGCAGCGTTGAAAACCGGGACAGGGGGGTGTTTGAGTACTTC. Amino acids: CSVENRDRGVFEYF.